The next 22 T cell receptor beta chains were all read from a single sample in a study of Ad26.COV2.S vaccination and SARS-CoV-2 variants. Regarding treatment: around 19 received Ad26.COV2.S at low or high dose, single or two shots; 5 received placebo; per-sample allocation not given. Following the first vaccine or placebo injection, samples were taken on day 63. Libraries were prepared by immunoSEQ multiplex PCR; TCRdb keeps only in-frame clonotypes and omits some of them. This sample has around 350,000 clones, with 70% to 90% found just once. The input for sequencing was peripheral blood, taken in a trial of Ad26.COV2.S vaccine versus placebo. All receptors derive from a person between 18 and 60 years old who received the Ad26.COV2.S COVID-19 vaccine or a placebo.

The chain employs TRBV30 and TRBJ1-2; 12 bases are a match to TRBD1. The CDR3 contains 16 residues. Losses at the gene ends were 4 bases for V and 2 bases for J; bases not matched to a gene: 8. Germline CDR1 and CDR2: GTSNPN and SVGIG (reference sequence). The DNA for the CDR3 is TGTGCCTGGACAGCCCCGGGACAGGGGGCAAACTATGGCTACACCTTC. This gives the protein CAWTAPGQGANYGYTF.

Here the CDR3 DNA reads TGTGCCAGCAGCTTACGTCAAGGGGGCGTTTTCTACAATGAGCAGTTCTTC. Translating gives CASSLRQGGVFYNEQFF. The J gene is TRBJ2-1, the V gene TRBV7-6; TRBD1 agrees at 7 bases. Germline assignment: CDR1 SGHVS and CDR2 FNYEAQ. The CDR3 length is 17 residues. The V gene end was trimmed by 2 bases and the J gene end by 3 bases; junction bases not matched to a gene: 10.

This chain uses TRBV20-1 with TRBJ1-3; D not resolved. The germline V gene has CDR1 DFQATT and CDR2 SNEGSKA (reference sequence). V dropped 3 bases and J dropped 0 bases, with 6 bases sitting between them. CDR3 length equals 13 residues. The CDR3 region has the DNA TGCAGTGCTAGTACCCGCTCTGGAAACACCATATATTTT. Its translation: CSASTRSGNTIYF.

V gene TRBV2 combines with J gene TRBJ2-7; D may be TRBD1 (5 bases). V lost 4 bases, J lost 6 bases, and 13 bases lay in between. The CDR3 has 13 residues. Germline lookup yields CDR1 SNHLY and CDR2 FYNNEI. CDR3 DNA: TGTGCCAGCAGTGGCGCCTGGGGCCCCGAGCAGTACTTC. This translates into CASSGAWGPEQYF.

A single count supports this clone. The chain employs TRBV29-1 and TRBJ2-2; tentatively, D is TRBD1 (5 bases). CDR3 length equals 14 residues. V was trimmed by 6 bases and J by 5 bases, leaving 16 bases between them. Germline assignment: CDR1 SQVTM and CDR2 ANQGSEA. The CDR3 sequence is CSVEIQRGTGELFF. The CDR3 DNA reads as TGCAGCGTCGAGATCCAAAGGGGAACCGGGGAGCTGTTTTTT.

The V gene is TRBV19, the J gene TRBJ1-1; tentatively, D is TRBD1 (5 bases). The CDR3 is 15 residues long. The germline CDR1 and CDR2 sequences are LNHDA and SQIVND (reference sequence). V was trimmed by 5 bases and J by 3 bases, leaving 16 bases between them. This CDR3 is CASSASRDGYTEAFF. CDR3 nucleotides: TGTGCCAGTAGTGCCTCCAGGGACGGGTACACTGAAGCTTTCTTT.

CDR3 region: CASSLTGGTDTQYF. CDR3 DNA: TGTGCCAGCAGCTTAACTGGGGGCACAGATACGCAGTATTTT. V is TRBV7-6 and J is TRBJ2-3, with D hard to call. Germline V gene lookup returns CDR1 SGHVS and CDR2 FNYEAQ. The CDR3 loop spans 14 amino acids. The ends were cut back, 2 bases at V and 1 base at J, with 7 bases in the middle. The full variable domain, its missing parts supplied by reference TRBV7-6 and TRBJ2-3, is GAGVSQSPRYKVTKRGQDVALRCDPISGHVSLYWYRQALGQGPEFLTYFNYEAQQDKSGLPNDRFSAERPEGSISTLTIQRTEQRDSAMYRCASSLTGGTDTQYFGPGTRLTVL.

This chain uses TRBV5-4 with TRBJ1-2, with D uncertain. Germline V gene lookup returns CDR1 SGHNT and CDR2 YYREEE (reference sequence). This CDR3 is 13 amino acids long. The V end lost 0 bases, the J end lost 5 bases, and 8 bases lay between the germline ends. In nucleotides, the CDR3 is TGTGCCAGCAGCTTGGACACAGAGTATGGCTACACCTTC. Amino acids: CASSLDTEYGYTF.

V usage is TRBV7-9 and J usage is TRBJ2-7; 9 positions agree with TRBD1. Per germline, CDR1 SEHNR and CDR2 FQNEAQ (reference sequence). The CDR3 is 16 amino acids. V shed 5 bases, J shed 0 bases, and the junction held 8 bases outside the gene matches. The CDR3 sequence is CASSVNRGLLSYEQYF. The CDR3 DNA sequence: TGTGCCAGCAGCGTAAACAGGGGGCTCCTCTCCTACGAGCAGTACTTC.

This chain joins TRBV7-2 and TRBJ2-1; 7 bases map to TRBD2. The CDR3 runs to 13 residues. Trimming removed 3 bases from V and 9 bases from J; junction bases left unmatched: 5. Germline CDR1 SGHTA, CDR2 FQGNSA. CDR3 protein: CASSFRGEAEQFF. The CDR3 bases are TGTGCCAGCAGCTTTCGGGGGGAGGCTGAGCAGTTCTTC.

This clone was observed a few times. The V gene is TRBV27, the J gene TRBJ1-1; no clear D. V lost 3 bases and J lost 1, with 6 bases in between. From germline, CDR1 is MNHEY and CDR2 SMNVEV (reference sequence). The CDR3 totals 13 residues. CDR3: CASSFWENTEAFF. The CDR3 bases are TGTGCCAGCAGTTTCTGGGAGAACACTGAAGCTTTCTTT.

The chain has TRBV18 and TRBJ1-1, with D unresolved. The germline gives CDR1 KGHSH, CDR2 LQKENI. The CDR3 totals 13 residues. The ends were cut back, 2 bases at V and 2 bases at J, with 6 bases in the middle. This chain's CDR3 is CASSPIANTEAFF. The CDR3 DNA sequence: TGTGCCAGCTCACCAATAGCTAACACTGAAGCTTTCTTT. Full variable domain (missing parts from reference TRBV18 and TRBJ1-1): NAGVMQNPRHLVRRRGQEARLRCSPMKGHSHVYWYRQLPEEGLKFMVYLQKENIIDESGMPKERFSAEFPKEGPSILRIQQVVRGDSAAYFCASSPIANTEAFFGQGTRLTVV.

This rearrangement joins TRBV30 to TRBJ2-4, with D perhaps TRBD1 or TRBD2 (5 bases each). In germline, CDR1 is GTSNPN, CDR2 SVGIG (reference sequence). V gave up 3 bases and J gave up 0 bases, with 6 bases separating them. This CDR3 has 13 residues. The CDR3 region is CAWRGVAKNIQYF. DNA for the CDR3: TGTGCCTGGAGGGGGGTAGCCAAAAACATTCAGTACTTC.

This clone is a singleton in its sample. This chain joins TRBV10-1 and TRBJ2-7, with TRBD1 matching 8 bases. Unmatched junction bases numbered 5, after V lost 2 bases and J lost 5 bases. The CDR3 runs to 14 residues. In germline, CDR1 is WNHNN, CDR2 SYGVQD (reference sequence). The CDR3 DNA reads TGCGCCAGCAGTGAGACAGGGGGAAGTCACGAGCAGTACTTC. It codes for CASSETGGSHEQYF.

The chain uses TRBV7-8 and TRBJ2-1, with 13 bases matching TRBD2. This CDR3 is 15 amino acids long. With 6 bases clipped from V and 9 bases from J, the junction kept 8 bases outside the gene matches. In germline, CDR1 is SGHVS, CDR2 FQNEAQ. In DNA, the CDR3 is TGTGCCAGCAGGACTCGACTAGCGGGAGGCGGTGAGCAGTTCTTC. Translating it yields CASRTRLAGGGEQFF.

The V gene is TRBV2, the J gene TRBJ1-5, with D maybe TRBD1 (5 bases). Germline V lookup: CDR1 SNHLY, CDR2 FYNNEI. The CDR3 is 19 residues long. Trimming left V 7 bases short and J 5 bases short, with 30 bases between. CDR3 in amino acids: CASTPSLGIPTRGYQPQHF. CDR3 coding DNA: TGTGCCAGCACCCCCTCGTTGGGGATCCCAACGAGGGGTTATCAGCCCCAGCATTTT.

This chain connects TRBV12-5 to TRBJ2-7; D possibly corresponds to TRBD2 (5 bases). CDR1 LGHNT and CDR2 FRNRAP come from the germline V gene. The ends were cut back, 1 base at V and 7 bases at J, with 17 bases in the middle. The CDR3 spans 15 residues. CDR3 nucleotide sequence: TGTGCTAGTGGTTTGGCAAAGCCCTGGAGGTGGGAGCAGTACTTC. This encodes CASGLAKPWRWEQYF.

The rearrangement links TRBV5-1 to TRBJ2-7, with a possible D match to TRBD1 (6 bases). Germline CDR1 reads SGHRS; CDR2 reads YFSETQ. The CDR3 has 14 residues. V was clipped by 4 bases and J by 1 base, with 12 bases between them. CDR3 in DNA: TGCGCCAGCAGCAGAAACAGGGATTCCTACGAGCAGTACTTC. Translated: CASSRNRDSYEQYF.

J is TRBJ2-7 and V is TRBV3-1 (or the pseudogene TRBV3-2); D call uncertain. The CDR3 has 12 amino acids. The germline V gene has CDR1 LGHDT and CDR2 YNNKEL (reference sequence). Trimming left V 0 bases short and J 7 bases short, with 7 bases between. The CDR3 DNA follows: TGTGCCAGCAGCCAAGATCGAAAGGAGCAGTACTTC. Protein sequence: CASSQDRKEQYF.

The chain carries TRBV19 and TRBJ2-3; no definite D call. CDR1 is LNHDA, CDR2 SQIVND, per germline (reference sequence). The germline V and J ends were trimmed by 0 bases and 10 bases, with 17 bases remaining between them. This CDR3 region has 15 residues. CDR3 DNA sequence: TGTGCCAGTAGTATAGATCACGGCCGACCTGGTCCGCAGTATTTT. Amino acids: CASSIDHGRPGPQYF.

This chain links TRBV6-6 with TRBJ1-2; 8 nucleotides agree with TRBD1. Trimming removed 8 bases from V and 7 bases from J; junction bases left unmatched: 6. The CDR3 is made up of 12 amino acids. Germline V gives CDR1 MNHNY, CDR2 SVGAGI (reference sequence). CDR3 loop: CASLTGVGGYTF. CDR3 coding DNA: TGTGCCAGCCTGACAGGGGTGGGTGGCTACACCTTC.

The rearrangement links TRBV30 to TRBJ1-1; perhaps TRBD1 as D (5 bases). From germline, CDR1 is GTSNPN and CDR2 SVGIG (reference sequence). V lost 3 bases and J lost 7, with 21 bases in between. This CDR3 region has 15 residues. CDR3 loop: CAWRARGRERLEAFF. Written as DNA, the CDR3 is TGTGCCTGGAGGGCCCGCGGCAGGGAAAGGCTTGAAGCTTTCTTT.